Below are 3 T cell receptor beta chains sequenced from a single sample in a study of cytomegalovirus exposure and HLA in healthy donors. Both 60 Vbeta primers and 13 Jbeta primers went into the PCR. Data came from immunoSEQ multiplex PCR; TCRdb stores just in-frame clones and leaves some out. The sample lists fewer than 250,000 clones; approximately 80% were seen once. Source material: PBMCs. These receptors came from a male donor in good health and CMV-seronegative.

The sample holds one count of this clone. CDR3 in DNA: TGTGCCAGCAGGACCTCCAGGGGGCGCGAAGAGACCCAGTACTTC. Translation gives CASRTSRGREETQYF. J is TRBJ2-5 and V is TRBV6-1; 8 bases agree with TRBD1. The V segment lost 6 bases and the J segment 3 bases; nucleotides outside the gene matches: 9. CDR3 length: 15 amino acids. Per the germline V gene, CDR1 is MNHNS and CDR2 is SASEGT.

This rearrangement joins TRBV7-3 to TRBJ2-3, with TRBD2 matching 8 bases. The ends lost 5 bases at V and 9 bases at J; junction bases unmatched: 10. Germline lookup yields CDR1 SGHTA and CDR2 FQGTGA. CDR3 length: 14 residues. The CDR3 region is CASSPLPGLGTQYF. The CDR3 DNA sequence: TGTGCCAGCAGCCCTCTTCCGGGACTAGGAACGCAGTATTTT.

This chain joins TRBV2 and TRBJ2-5, with D possibly being TRBD1 (6 bases). This CDR3 region has 13 residues. Germline V gives CDR1 SNHLY, CDR2 FYNNEI. The V and J ends lost 4 bases and 2 bases respectively, with 8 bases between them. The DNA for the CDR3 is TGTGCCAGCAGTGGTAGGGGGCAAGAGACCCAGTACTTC. Translation: CASSGRGQETQYF.